This TCR beta chain came from a study of cytomegalovirus exposure and HLA in healthy donors. Regarding the study as a whole: The study recorded more than 150 TCR beta chains that were cytomegalovirus-associated.

Turning to this clone: Its antigen is not identified.

CDR1 is MNHEY, CDR2 SMNVEV, per germline (reference sequence). The CDR3 extends over 16 amino acids. The ends were cut back, 5 bases at V and 2 bases at J, with 19 bases in the middle. The table came from immunoSEQ multiplex PCR; TCRdb's copy has only in-frame clones and leaves some out. Among about 180,000 clones listed, about 85% were seen once. The source of this sequence is a man aged 18 to 29 in good health and CMV-seropositive. The sequencing sample was made of PBMCs. The chain uses TRBV27 and TRBJ2-7; D might be TRBD2 (5 bases). In nucleotides, the CDR3 is TGTGCCAGCAGTCCGATGTTGAGCGGCCCCACCTACGAGCAGTACTTC. This encodes CASSPMLSGPTYEQYF.